The 23 T cell receptor beta chains below were found in one sample sequenced in a study of immune reconstitution after stem cell transplant in scleroderma. TCRdb re-called the RT-PCR reads through MiXCR, storing one row per CDR3 protein. The data contain about 3,700 distinct CDR3 sequences, 5% to 6% of them seen just once; the ten biggest clones take up approximately 15%. Sampling was carried out before or after autologous hematopoietic stem cell transplantation (not recorded which). The receptors here all came from a female donor with systemic sclerosis.

By share, this clonotype ranks as medium-sized. The chain has TRBV3-1 and TRBJ2-7, with TRBD2 identical over 8 bases. Germline CDR1 reads LGHDT; CDR2 reads YNNKEL (reference sequence). The CDR3 sequence is 17 residues long. V trimming: 4 bases; J trimming: 3 bases; junction bases outside the gene matches: 14. CDR3 bases: TGTGCCAGCAGCCCATTTTCGGTAGCGGGAAGCAGCTACGAGCAGTACTTC. It encodes CASSPFSVAGSSYEQYF.

This clonotype was seen at least ten times. The rearrangement uses TRBV29-1 and TRBJ2-7; D is perhaps TRBD2 (7 bases). The CDR3 is made up of 12 amino acids. Deletions cut 3 bases from V and 7 bases from J, with 13 bases between. Germline V gene sequence: CDR1 SQVTM, CDR2 ANQGSEA. The CDR3 region has the DNA TGCAGCGTTGACCGAGGGGGGGGGGAGCAGTACTTC. Residues: CSVDRGGGEQYF.

Relative to its sample, this clonotype is medium-sized. The chain is built from TRBV27 and TRBJ1-3; no reliable D call. The CDR3 length is 13 residues. Germline loops: CDR1 MNHEY, CDR2 SMNVEV (reference sequence). The germline V and J ends were trimmed by 5 bases and 4 bases, with 9 bases remaining between them. CDR3 nucleotides: TGTGCCAGCAGTCTCGGGCAAGGAAACACCATATATTTT. It yields the protein CASSLGQGNTIYF.

Relative to its sample, this clonotype is medium-sized. This rearrangement joins TRBV27 to TRBJ2-3; unclear D gene. Trimming removed 2 bases from V and 2 bases from J, with 11 bases in between. CDR1 is MNHEY, CDR2 SMNVEV, per germline (reference sequence). The CDR3 spans 15 residues. Here the CDR3 reads CASSLESPDTDTQYF. In nucleotides, the CDR3 is TGTGCCAGCAGTTTAGAGTCCCCCGACACAGATACGCAGTATTTT.

This clonotype occurred a few times. The gene calls are TRBV7-2 and TRBJ2-7; a weak D match, TRBD1 (6 bases). The V end lost 0 bases, the J end lost 4 bases, and 13 bases lay between the germline ends. This CDR3 region has 15 residues. Germline V CDR1 and CDR2: SGHTA, FQGNSA. The CDR3 loop reads CASSLAGTTPYEQYF. Here the CDR3 DNA reads TGTGCCAGCAGCTTAGCTGGGACAACCCCTTACGAGCAGTACTTC.

This clonotype is labeled medium-sized (0.01 to 0.1%). The gene calls are TRBV7-9 and TRBJ2-5; D is perhaps TRBD1 (6 bases). Trimming shortened V by 3 bases and J by 1 base, and 6 bases separated the two germline ends. This CDR3 comprises 13 residues. CDR1 SEHNR and CDR2 FQNEAQ come from the germline V gene (reference sequence). The CDR3 DNA follows: TGTGCCAGCAGCTTGGACAGCCAAGAGACCCAGTACTTC. Residues: CASSLDSQETQYF.

This clonotype counts as medium-sized. The chain couples TRBV29-1 to TRBJ2-7, with 10 positions matching TRBD2. Trimming cost V 6 bases and J 5 bases; bases outside gene matches: 7. The CDR3 is made up of 13 amino acids. The germline V gene encodes CDR1 SQVTM and CDR2 ANQGSEA. The chain's CDR3 is CSVVGTSADEQYF. Written as DNA, the CDR3 is TGCAGCGTCGTCGGGACTAGCGCCGACGAGCAGTACTTC.

Ten or more counts support this clonotype. The genes are TRBV16 and TRBJ2-7; 7 nucleotides align to TRBD2. V shed 5 bases, J shed 6 bases, and the junction held 13 bases outside the gene matches. CDR1 is KGHSY, CDR2 FQNENV, per germline. CDR3 length equals 15 residues. The CDR3 spells CASSFRAGVLPEQYF. CDR3 sequence (DNA): TGTGCCAGCAGCTTCAGGGCGGGGGTCCTCCCCGAGCAGTACTTC.

This clonotype is labeled as medium-sized. The genes are TRBV15 and TRBJ2-7; no clear D. The V gene lost 3 bases and the J gene lost 6 bases, with 9 bases spanning the gap. CDR1 and CDR2 from the germline V gene are LNHNV and YYDKDF (reference sequence). The CDR3 covers 12 residues. CDR3 nucleotides: TGTGCCACCAGCAGCTTAGCCTCCGAGCAGTACTTC. Its protein is CATSSLASEQYF.

CDR3 loop: CASSGGAAKTQYF. CDR3 DNA sequence: TGCGCCAGCAGCGGGGGGGCCGCAAAGACCCAGTACTTC. This chain links TRBV5-1 with TRBJ2-5; possible D gene TRBD2, 7 bases. There are 13 residues in the CDR3. V dropped 4 bases and J dropped 6 bases, with 13 bases sitting between them. Germline CDR1 and CDR2: SGHRS and YFSETQ.

In its sample, this clonotype was seen a few times. This chain connects TRBV20-1 to TRBJ2-7; tentative D call: TRBD2 (5 bases). This CDR3 contains 13 residues. In germline, CDR1 is DFQATT, CDR2 SNEGSKA (reference sequence). Trimming cost V 5 bases and J 2 bases, with 13 bases left between them. The chain's CDR3 is CSASAGATYEQYF. CDR3 in DNA: TGCAGTGCTTCGGCGGGCGCAACCTACGAGCAGTACTTC.

This clonotype rates as medium-sized (0.01 to 0.1%). The genes are TRBV29-1 and TRBJ2-3; D may be TRBD2 (5 bases). Germline assignment: CDR1 SQVTM and CDR2 ANQGSEA. The CDR3 covers 13 residues. The V gene lost 6 bases and the J gene lost 0 bases, with 10 bases spanning the gap. The CDR3 region has the DNA TGCAGCGTCGCCGGGGAGAGCACAGATACGCAGTATTTT. Residues: CSVAGESTDTQYF.

This clonotype is judged medium-sized. The gene calls are TRBV20-1 and TRBJ1-5, with TRBD1 identical over 11 bases. Germline V gene sequence: CDR1 DFQATT, CDR2 SNEGSKA (reference sequence). This CDR3 region has 14 residues. V was pared by 3 bases and J by 5 bases, with 3 bases of the junction left unmatched. Written as DNA, the CDR3 is TGCAGTGCTAGCGGGACAGGGGGGGATCAGCCCCAGCATTTT. Its translation: CSASGTGGDQPQHF.

At least ten counts were recorded for this clonotype. The J gene is TRBJ2-3, the V gene TRBV20-1; 10 bases align to TRBD2. CDR3 length: 14 residues. The V and J ends lost 4 bases and 1 base, in that order; junction bases with no gene match: 2. Germline CDR1 and CDR2: DFQATT and SNEGSKA (reference sequence). CDR3 sequence: CSAKTSGRTDTQYF. The CDR3 DNA reads as TGCAGTGCTAAGACTAGCGGGCGCACAGATACGCAGTATTTT.

The chain couples TRBV19 to TRBJ2-5; 9 positions match TRBD1. The germline CDR1 and CDR2 sequences are LNHDA and SQIVND (reference sequence). Trimming took 1 base from V and 5 from J; bases not matched to a gene: 2. CDR3 length: 14 amino acids. This CDR3 reads CASSIGGQGETQYF. In DNA, the CDR3 is TGTGCCAGTAGTATAGGTGGACAGGGGGAGACCCAGTACTTC.

This clonotype is medium-sized by share. The chain uses TRBV3-1 and TRBJ1-6; TRBD1 aligns across 8 bases. The CDR3 spans 15 residues. Germline V gene data show CDR1 as LGHDT and CDR2 as YNNKEL (reference sequence). J lost 7 bases, V lost 0 bases, and 2 bases had no gene match. In nucleotides, the CDR3 is TGTGCCAGCAGCCAAGACGGGACAGGAAATTCACCCCTCCACTTT. Protein: CASSQDGTGNSPLHF.

By share, this clonotype counts as medium-sized (0.01 to 0.1%). The V and J genes are TRBV5-1 and TRBJ2-1, with D unclear. The germline V and J ends were trimmed by 2 bases and 0 bases, with 6 bases remaining between them. This CDR3 has 14 amino acids. Germline values: CDR1 SGHRS, CDR2 YFSETQ. This CDR3 reads CASSFGNSYNEQFF. The CDR3 DNA sequence: TGCGCCAGCAGCTTTGGTAACTCCTACAATGAGCAGTTCTTC.

Concerning this clonotype: Just one base apart from a much larger clone, this may be a read error. This chain connects TRBV20-1 to TRBJ2-5, with D possibly being TRBD2 (6 bases). CDR3 size: 16 residues. Per germline, CDR1 DFQATT and CDR2 SNEGSKA (reference sequence). The CDR3 spells CGARPYSGPRQETQYF. CDR3 in DNA: TGCGGTGCTAGACCTTACAGCGGGCCGCGGCAAGAGACCCAGTACTTC.

In this sample, this clonotype is medium-sized. The chain links TRBV28 to TRBJ2-7; tentatively, D is TRBD1 (6 bases). V was trimmed by 2 bases and J by 1 base, leaving 9 bases between them. This CDR3 spans 14 amino acids. Germline assignment: CDR1 MDHEN and CDR2 SYDVKM. CDR3 loop: CASSLTGPSYEQYF. CDR3 nucleotides: TGTGCCAGCAGTTTAACAGGGCCATCCTACGAGCAGTACTTC.

By sample fraction, this clonotype is medium-sized. One end of the junction varies from germline; a read error may be responsible. This sequence joins TRBV28 and TRBJ1-1; D might be TRBD1 (6 bases). Germline loops: CDR1 MDHEN, CDR2 SYDVKM. The CDR3 is 8 residues long. Written as DNA, the CDR3 is TGTGCCAGCGGGGGCGGTTTGTTT. It encodes CASGGGLF.

This clonotype is labeled as medium-sized. J is TRBJ2-7 and V is TRBV27; the D gene is possibly TRBD1 (6 bases). Germline CDR1 reads MNHEY; CDR2 reads SMNVEV (reference sequence). This CDR3 spans 14 amino acids. With 8 bases removed from V and 3 bases from J, the gap between germline ends came to 17 bases. The CDR3 protein is CASRWGPAVYEQYF. In DNA, the CDR3 is TGTGCCAGCCGTTGGGGGCCCGCCGTCTACGAGCAGTACTTC.

This clonotype is medium-sized in the sample. The chain combines TRBV20-1 with TRBJ2-7, with 7 positions matching TRBD1. V was pared by 8 bases and J by 7 bases, with 14 bases of the junction left unmatched. This CDR3 has 13 amino acids. Germline-derived CDR1 and CDR2 are DFQATT and SNEGSKA (reference sequence). The CDR3 here is CSSLRGPVEEQYF. The CDR3 DNA reads TGCAGTTCCCTTAGGGGGCCTGTCGAGGAGCAGTACTTC.

With regard to this clonotype: This sequence may be a read error, since a much larger clone differs from it by one base. The V gene is TRBV5-1, the J gene TRBJ2-5; D gene unclear. The CDR3 extends over 14 amino acids. CDR1 and CDR2 from the germline V gene are SGHRS and YFSETQ. V was clipped by 0 bases and J by 0 bases, with 6 bases between them. This CDR3 reads CASSLGPYQETQYF. The CDR3 DNA is TGCGCCAGCAGCTTGGGTCCGTACCAAGAGACCCAGTACTTC.